The clone carrying this T cell receptor (beta chain) was detected ten times or more. The antigen is unknown. At one end, the junction sequence differs from germline, possibly due to a read error. Template switching introduced a universal primer site, and the cDNA bore unique molecular identifiers. TCRdb called the 5' RACE reads again in MiXCR, with one record for every CDR3 protein. The table lists hundreds of thousands of distinct CDR3 sequences, approximately 13% of them singletons. Healthy Caucasians made up all donors. CDR1 and CDR2 from the germline V gene are DFQATT and SNEGSKA (reference sequence). CDR3 size: 17 residues. This record comes from a study of identical twins. Whole-study results and caveats: Twin pairs had excess sharing that was weaker in beta out-of-frame sequences. Fewer insertions characterized abundant cord blood beta clonotypes, whereas memory repertoires showed none.

The data also belong to a second study, concerning yellow fever vaccine responses in identical twins.

The genes are TRBV20-1 and TRBJ2-6; the match to TRBD2 covers 8 bases. The TCR originated in a woman aged 18 to 35 in good health. Material: PBMCs. The CDR3 region is CSASRGLEAEGANVLTF. The CDR3 DNA is TGCAGTGCTAGCAGGGGACTAGAAGCCGAAGGAGCCAACGTCCTAACTTTC.